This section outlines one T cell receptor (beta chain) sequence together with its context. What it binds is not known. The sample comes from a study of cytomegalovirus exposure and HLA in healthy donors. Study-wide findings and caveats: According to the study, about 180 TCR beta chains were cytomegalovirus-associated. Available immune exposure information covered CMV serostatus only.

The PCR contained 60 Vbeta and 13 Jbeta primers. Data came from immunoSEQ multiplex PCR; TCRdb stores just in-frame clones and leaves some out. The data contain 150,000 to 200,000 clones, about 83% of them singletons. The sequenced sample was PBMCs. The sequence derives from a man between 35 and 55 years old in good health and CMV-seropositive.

The CDR3, as DNA: TGTGCCAGCACACCCAAGCCAGGGCTTAACACTGAAGCTTTCTTT. Its protein product is CASTPKPGLNTEAFF. This chain connects TRBV9 to TRBJ1-1; TRBD1 is a possible D gene (5 bases). This CDR3 region has 15 residues. Trimming removed 6 bases at V and 2 bases at J, with 17 bases between. Germline values: CDR1 SGDLS, CDR2 YYNGEE.